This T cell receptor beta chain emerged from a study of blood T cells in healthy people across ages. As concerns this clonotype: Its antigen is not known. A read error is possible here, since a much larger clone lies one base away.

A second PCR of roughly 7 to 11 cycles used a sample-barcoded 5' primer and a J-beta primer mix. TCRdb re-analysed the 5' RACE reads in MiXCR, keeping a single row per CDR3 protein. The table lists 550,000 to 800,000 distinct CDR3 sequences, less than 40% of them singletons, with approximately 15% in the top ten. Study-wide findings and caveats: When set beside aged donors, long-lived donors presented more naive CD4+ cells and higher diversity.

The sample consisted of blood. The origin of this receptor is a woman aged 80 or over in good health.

The CDR3 sequence is CSAQPRGLGAYNEQYF. DNA of the CDR3: TGCAGTGCCCAGCCTAGGGGTCTCGGGGCCTACAATGAGCAGTACTTC. The chain is built from TRBV20-1 and TRBJ2-1; TRBD1 or TRBD2 may be the D gene (5 bases each). The J call may not be correct, given that the DNA end is closer to TRBJ2-7. The CDR3 covers 16 residues. Germline CDR1 is DFQATT and CDR2 is SNEGSKA (reference sequence).